A selection of T cell receptor beta chains follows, all from one sample in a study of shared clonotypes between healthy human individuals. Some clones are missing from TCRdb's copy, which holds only in-frame ones; the method was immunoSEQ multiplex PCR. The table has about 590,000 clones, over 95% seen once. Material: naive CD8+ T cells sorted from blood. These receptors originate from a woman aged 25 to 39 in good health. Both conserved end residues are part of each CDR3. A D gene is named only where the DNA matches it firmly.

j_gene,d_gene,v_gene,CDR3aa
TRBJ1-5,-,TRBV19,CATTGGSPEPQHF
TRBJ2-3,TRBD2,TRBV6-6,CASSPLAVGTDTQYF
TRBJ2-7,TRBD1,TRBV19,CASSKDRGYEQYF
TRBJ2-7,-,TRBV5-5,CASSLIAGQLAYEQYF
TRBJ2-7,TRBD1,TRBV5-1,CASRWRQGIYEQYF
TRBJ1-6,TRBD1,TRBV30,CAWSRDRGIELDSPLHF
TRBJ1-2,-,TRBV4-1,CASSRTTGIDGYTF
TRBJ2-3,-,TRBV28,CASSTRMEEPTDTQYF
TRBJ2-2,-,TRBV5-1,CASSLVTRPGELFF
TRBJ2-1,TRBD1,TRBV27,CASSLGGRGYNEQFF
TRBJ1-3,-,TRBV5-6,CASSFGVTGNTIYF
TRBJ1-3,-,TRBV6-1,CASSEIDVLSGNTIYF
TRBJ1-1,-,TRBV13,CASSLGREVYMNTEAFF
TRBJ2-7,TRBD1,TRBV27,CASSSRTGIARYEQYF
TRBJ2-3,TRBD2,TRBV10-1,CASSETLAGGTDTQYF
TRBJ2-1,TRBD2,TRBV6-5,CASSPGTSGGNEQFF
TRBJ1-1,-,TRBV7-9,CASSWIRAEAFF
TRBJ1-2,TRBD1,TRBV27,CASSSRQGPVYGYTF
TRBJ2-3,-,TRBV28,CASSSRDTQYF
TRBJ2-1,-,TRBV11-2,CASSLGIHEQFF
TRBJ1-1,TRBD1,TRBV27,CASRTGGVTEAFF
TRBJ1-1,-,TRBV28,CASSAGTGDTEAFF
TRBJ2-3,-,TRBV7-8,CASIQYRRDSTDTQYF
TRBJ2-2,TRBD2,TRBV5-6,CASSLGLAGGPFPGELFF
TRBJ2-2,TRBD1,TRBV19,CASSQGTGLFVGELFF
TRBJ2-1,TRBD2,TRBV28,CASSSLAELNEQFF
TRBJ2-7,-,TRBV7-9,CASSPSLGASPEQYF
TRBJ2-7,-,TRBV28,CASSLGRAYEQYF
TRBJ1-1,-,TRBV9,CASSVGAGSMTEAFF
TRBJ1-5,-,TRBV5-4,CASSLEGSNQPQHF
TRBJ1-3,-,TRBV10-3,CAIATRSAGNTIYF
TRBJ1-1,-,TRBV27,CASSSYRVAGAEAFF
TRBJ2-1,TRBD2,TRBV9,CASSATSGSVNEQFF
TRBJ1-5,TRBD1,TRBV27,CASSSGTGGHQPQHF
TRBJ2-7,-,TRBV6-5,CASSGPERYEQYF